This TCR beta chain comes out of a study of vaccination effects on CD4 cells after COVID-19. Looking at the study overall: The post-vaccine samples were taken, at the median, 72 days after the second dose. General study points: The vaccine-induced clones of healthy vaccinees included only 1 of 255 that cross-reacted with common cold coronaviruses.

Using immunoSEQ multiplex PCR, the repertoire was profiled, and TCRdb retains in-frame clones only, with some absent. The repertoire has about 27,000 clones, around four fifths of them found once; the top ten carry approximately 1.4%. Before any sequencing was done, the ViraFEST assay used viral peptide pools to expand antigen-specific CD4+ T cells. Isolating CD4+ T cells followed approximately 10 days of culture. Participants were given two doses of BNT162b2 or mRNA-1273 vaccine. With respect to this clone: As yet, its antigen is unknown.

Germline loops: CDR1 LNHDA, CDR2 SQIVND (reference sequence). V lost 10 bases and J lost 5; bases outside the gene matches: 6. This CDR3 has 13 amino acids. This TCR derives from a human donor who received a COVID-19 vaccine. Some clones in this sample may be carry-over from other donors' samples. This sequence joins TRBV19 and TRBJ1-5, with 9 bases fitting TRBD1. Source: CD4+ T cells from PBMCs cultured with HCoV-NL63 spike peptides, taken after COVID-19 vaccination. CDR3 nucleotides: TGTGCCACCGGGACAGGGAGAGATCAGCCCCAGCATTTT. It specifies CATGTGRDQPQHF.